Following are 21 T cell receptor beta chains from one sample sequenced in a study of blood T cell repertoires in COVID-19. This table comes from immunoSEQ multiplex PCR, and its TCRdb copy is limited to in-frame clones, with some not included. Of around 100,000 clones listed, around 85% are singletons. The sample was peripheral blood. The receptors were gathered from a human donor in a cohort sampled during active COVID-19.

The chain recombines TRBV4-3 with TRBJ2-2; 15 nucleotides agree with TRBD2. Germline V lookup: CDR1 LGHNA, CDR2 YSLEER. V shed 3 bases, J shed 1 base, and the junction held 12 bases outside the gene matches. The CDR3 length is 21 residues. The CDR3 DNA is TGCGCCAGCAGCCATACACATCCCCCGGGACTAGCGGGGGGGAACACCGGGGAGCTGTTTTTT. Its protein is CASSHTHPPGLAGGNTGELFF.

The J gene is TRBJ2-1, the V gene TRBV28; 10 bases line up with TRBD1. Trimming took 2 bases from V and 6 from J; bases not matched to a gene: 4. The CDR3 runs to 15 residues. The V gene's germline CDR1 is MDHEN and CDR2 SYDVKM. The DNA for the CDR3 is TGTGCCAGCAGTTTAGGGACAGGGGAGGGCAATGAGCAGTTCTTC. It translates to CASSLGTGEGNEQFF.

This clone was found once. The chain links TRBV11-2 to TRBJ2-1, with 7 bases lining up with TRBD2. This CDR3 contains 15 residues. Trimming at V came to 7 bases and at J to 6 bases, leaving 12 bases not matched to a gene. Germline loops: CDR1 SGHAT, CDR2 FQNNGV. CDR3 in amino acids: CASILGTTPFNEQFF. In DNA form, the CDR3 reads TGTGCCAGCATCCTAGGGACTACCCCTTTCAATGAGCAGTTCTTC.

DNA of the CDR3: TGTGCCAGCAGCTTGGAATCAGGGAACTATGGCTACACCTTC. This codes for CASSLESGNYGYTF. The chain recombines TRBV5-4 with TRBJ1-2; a weak D match, TRBD1 (5 bases). CDR1 and CDR2 from the germline V gene are SGHNT and YYREEE (reference sequence). V lost 0 bases to trimming and J lost 2 bases, with 8 bases between them. This CDR3 region has 14 residues.

The J gene is TRBJ2-3, the V gene TRBV9, with TRBD1 matching over 7 bases. Trimming took 3 bases from V and 0 from J; bases not matched to a gene: 10. The CDR3 loop spans 17 amino acids. Germline V gene sequence: CDR1 SGDLS, CDR2 YYNGEE. The CDR3 nucleotides are TGTGCCAGCAGCGCGAATGGGGACAGCCCGAGCACAGATACGCAGTATTTT. Translating it yields CASSANGDSPSTDTQYF.

In this sample, this clone turned up a few times. The CDR3 DNA follows: TGTGCCAGCAGTTTATTGGCAGGGGGAGAGACCCAGTACTTC. It is translated as CASSLLAGGETQYF. The chain has TRBV28 and TRBJ2-5, with TRBD1 matching over 7 bases. V shed 1 base, J shed 4 bases, and the junction held 3 bases outside the gene matches. Germline CDR1 and CDR2: MDHEN and SYDVKM. The CDR3 loop spans 14 amino acids.

The rearrangement uses TRBV7-2 and TRBJ1-1; D is undetermined. Between the trimmed V and J ends, which lost 4 bases and 5 bases, there was a span of 11 bases. Per the germline V gene, CDR1 is SGHTA and CDR2 is FQGNSA. This CDR3 has 13 amino acids. CDR3 loop: CASSSRFPTEAFF. Written as DNA, the CDR3 is TGTGCCAGCAGCTCCAGGTTCCCGACTGAAGCTTTCTTT.

This rearrangement joins TRBV6-5 to TRBJ2-7, with D possibly matching TRBD2 (5 bases). Trimming took off 1 base at V and 6 bases at J, with 7 bases between the two ends. Per germline, CDR1 MNHEY and CDR2 SVGAGI. This CDR3 comprises 12 residues. The CDR3: CASSYFSGEQYF. CDR3 DNA: TGTGCCAGCAGTTACTTCAGCGGCGAGCAGTACTTC.

In DNA form, the CDR3 reads TGTGCCAGCAGCCCGGCGGCTAGCGGGGCCCCCGGGGAGCTGTTTTTT. This encodes CASSPAASGAPGELFF. This sequence joins TRBV14 and TRBJ2-2, with TRBD2 matching over 9 bases. Trimming cost V 4 bases and J 6 bases; bases outside gene matches: 9. Germline values: CDR1 SGHDN, CDR2 FVKESK. CDR3 length: 16 residues.

The table lists this clone with a count of one. This chain connects TRBV10-3 to TRBJ2-5; 8 positions agree with TRBD1. Trimming took 4 bases from V and 2 from J; bases not matched to a gene: 9. Germline V gene lookup returns CDR1 ENHRY and CDR2 SYGVKD. The CDR3 is 16 residues long. Here the CDR3 reads CAISAGQATLQETQYF. The CDR3, as DNA: TGTGCCATCAGTGCGGGACAGGCTACGCTACAAGAGACCCAGTACTTC.

The V and J genes are TRBV11-2 and TRBJ1-2; a possible D gene is TRBD1 (6 bases). V was pared by 7 bases and J by 2 bases, with 8 bases between. The CDR3 totals 12 residues. The germline V gene has CDR1 SGHAT and CDR2 FQNNGV. CDR3 in DNA: TGTGCCAGCACCGACAGGAACTATGGCTACACCTTC. Protein product: CASTDRNYGYTF.

The chain links TRBV4-1 to TRBJ1-5, with D maybe TRBD1 (5 bases). V shed 1 base and J shed 5 bases, with 12 bases lying between them. CDR1 MGHRA and CDR2 YSYEKL come from the germline V gene. CDR3 length: 15 amino acids. The CDR3 sequence: CASSQVGRQDQPQHF. CDR3 coding DNA: TGCGCCAGCAGCCAAGTGGGGCGTCAAGATCAGCCCCAGCATTTT.

The genes are TRBV6-5 and TRBJ1-4; tentatively, D is TRBD1 (6 bases). This CDR3 has 15 residues. CDR1 MNHEY and CDR2 SVGAGI come from the germline V gene. Trimming took off 6 bases at V and 7 bases at J, with 18 bases between the two ends. This CDR3 is CASSVSRTVGEKLFF. The CDR3 DNA is TGTGCCAGCAGCGTCTCCAGGACAGTCGGTGAAAAACTGTTTTTT.

The V gene is TRBV4-1, the J gene TRBJ1-1; the D is unclear. The CDR3 totals 14 residues. Germline V gene sequence: CDR1 MGHRA, CDR2 YSYEKL. V lost 4 bases and J lost 4, with 13 bases in between. This CDR3 reads CASSRTGPGTEAFF. CDR3 bases: TGCGCCAGCAGCCGCACCGGTCCAGGCACTGAAGCTTTCTTT.

V gene TRBV29-1 combines with J gene TRBJ1-3; D is unclear. The germline V gene has CDR1 SQVTM and CDR2 ANQGSEA. The germline V and J ends were trimmed by 1 base and 3 bases, with 4 bases remaining between them. CDR3 length equals 12 residues. Here the CDR3 DNA reads TGCAGCGTTGAAGCATTTGGAAACACCATATATTTT. It yields the protein CSVEAFGNTIYF.

The count of this clone is one. The chain combines TRBV23-1 with TRBJ1-1, with 12 positions matching TRBD1. TRBV23-1 is given ORF status, its function remaining uncertain. The CDR3 extends over 16 amino acids. Trimming removed 11 bases from V and 0 bases from J; junction bases left unmatched: 10. CDR3 protein: CACNRDRGRMNTEAFF. CDR3 sequence (DNA): TGCGCCTGTAACCGGGACAGGGGGCGGATGAACACTGAAGCTTTCTTT.

V is TRBV15 and J is TRBJ2-7; TRBD1 aligns across 9 bases. Germline trimming cut 4 bases from V and 7 bases from J; bases unmatched to any gene: 2. The CDR3 contains 12 residues. Germline CDR1 LNHNV, CDR2 YYDKDF (reference sequence). The CDR3 DNA sequence: TGTGCCACCAGCAACAGGGGGCAAGAGCAGTACTTC. Its protein is CATSNRGQEQYF.

The CDR3 DNA reads as TGTGCCAGCAGCTTAGCCGGGAACACTGAAGCTTTCTTT. This encodes CASSLAGNTEAFF. V and J are TRBV11-3 and TRBJ1-1, with D hard to call. This CDR3 region has 13 residues. Per the germline V gene, CDR1 is SGHNT and CDR2 is YENEEA. V lost 1 base, J lost 1 base, and 4 bases lay in between.

The V and J genes are TRBV4-1 and TRBJ1-3; 7 positions match TRBD1. The CDR3 is 17 amino acids. Germline CDR1 MGHRA, CDR2 YSYEKL. The ends lost 3 bases at V and 1 base at J; junction bases unmatched: 9. The CDR3 DNA reads TGCGCCAGCAGCCAGAAATCGACGGGACAGTCTGGAAACACCATATATTTT. It yields the protein CASSQKSTGQSGNTIYF.

The chain employs TRBV5-1 and TRBJ1-1; the D gene is possibly TRBD1 (5 bases). The CDR3 is 15 residues long. The V gene's germline CDR1 is SGHRS and CDR2 YFSETQ. Deletions cut 7 bases from V and 1 base from J, with 17 bases between. The CDR3 reads CASPGGRAGNTEAFF. CDR3 nucleotides: TGCGCCAGCCCTGGGGGGAGGGCGGGGAACACTGAAGCTTTCTTT.

CDR3 in amino acids: CSVHRGDTEAFF. The CDR3, as DNA: TGCAGCGTGCACAGGGGGGACACTGAAGCTTTCTTT. The genes are TRBV29-1 and TRBJ1-1; 8 positions agree with TRBD1. Trimming cost V 6 bases and J 3 bases; bases outside gene matches: 3. The CDR3 has 12 residues. Germline V CDR1 and CDR2: SQVTM, ANQGSEA.